This section outlines one TCR beta chain sequence together with its context. The data derive from a study of blood T cell repertoires in COVID-19. On the study more broadly: Sample material is recorded as cDNA or gDNA derived from T cells, B-cell-depleted T cells, or PBMCs.

This table comes from immunoSEQ multiplex PCR, and its TCRdb copy is limited to in-frame clones, with some not included. The profile shows approximately 260,000 clones, 90% to 95% of them singletons. CDR1 and CDR2 (germline): SQVTM, ANQGSEA. The germline V and J ends were trimmed by 3 bases and 2 bases, with 16 bases remaining between them. The CDR3 runs to 15 residues. The chain uses TRBV29-1 and TRBJ1-1; perhaps TRBD1 as D (6 bases). Sequencing was performed on PBMCs or T cells enriched from blood (not recorded which). The receptor was isolated from a woman aged 18-35 years who had recovered from COVID-19. CDR3 loop: CSVDPTGPLNTEAFF. The CDR3 DNA reads TGCAGCGTTGATCCGACAGGTCCCTTAAACACTGAAGCTTTCTTT.